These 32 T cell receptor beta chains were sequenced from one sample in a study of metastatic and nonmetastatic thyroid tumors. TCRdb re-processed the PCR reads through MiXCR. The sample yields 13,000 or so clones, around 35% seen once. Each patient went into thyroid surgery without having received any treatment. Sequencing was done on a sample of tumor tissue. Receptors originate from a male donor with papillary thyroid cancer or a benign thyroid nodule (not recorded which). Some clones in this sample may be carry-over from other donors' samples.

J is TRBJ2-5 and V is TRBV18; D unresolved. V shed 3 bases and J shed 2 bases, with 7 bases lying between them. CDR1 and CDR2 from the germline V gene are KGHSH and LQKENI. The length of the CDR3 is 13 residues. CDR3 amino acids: CASSPEPQETQYF. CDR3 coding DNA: TGTGCCAGCTCACCGGAGCCGCAAGAGACCCAGTACTTC.

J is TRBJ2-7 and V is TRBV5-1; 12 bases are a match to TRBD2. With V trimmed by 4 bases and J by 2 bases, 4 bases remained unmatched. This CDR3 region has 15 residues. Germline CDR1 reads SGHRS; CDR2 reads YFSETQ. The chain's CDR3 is CASSVTSGGTYEQYF. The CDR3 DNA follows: TGCGCCAGCAGCGTGACTAGCGGGGGAACCTACGAGCAGTACTTC.

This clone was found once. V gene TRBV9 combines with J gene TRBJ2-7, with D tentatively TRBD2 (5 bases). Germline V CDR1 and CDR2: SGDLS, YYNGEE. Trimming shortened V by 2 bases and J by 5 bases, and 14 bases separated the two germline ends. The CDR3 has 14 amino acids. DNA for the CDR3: TGTGCCAGCAGCGTCCGGGGTGGTTTCGACGAGCAGTACTTC. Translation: CASSVRGGFDEQYF.

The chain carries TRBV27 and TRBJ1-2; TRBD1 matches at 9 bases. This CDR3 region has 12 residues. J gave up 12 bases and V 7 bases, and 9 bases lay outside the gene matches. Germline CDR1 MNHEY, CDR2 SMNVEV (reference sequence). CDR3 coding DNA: TGTGCCAGCAAAGGACAGGGGCCCCTTAACACCTTC. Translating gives CASKGQGPLNTF.

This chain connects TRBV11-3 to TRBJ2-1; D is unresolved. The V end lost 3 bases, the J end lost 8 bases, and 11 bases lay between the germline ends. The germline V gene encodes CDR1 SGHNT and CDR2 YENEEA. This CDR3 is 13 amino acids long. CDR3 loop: CASSLGLIDEQFF. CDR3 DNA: TGTGCCAGCAGCTTGGGTTTAATTGATGAGCAGTTCTTC.

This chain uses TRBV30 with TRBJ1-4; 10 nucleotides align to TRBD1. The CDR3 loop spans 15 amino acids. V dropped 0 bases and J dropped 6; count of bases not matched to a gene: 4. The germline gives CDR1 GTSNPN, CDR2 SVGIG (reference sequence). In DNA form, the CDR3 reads TGTGCCTGGAGTGTACCCGGGACAGGGGATGAAAAACTGTTTTTT. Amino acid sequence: CAWSVPGTGDEKLFF.

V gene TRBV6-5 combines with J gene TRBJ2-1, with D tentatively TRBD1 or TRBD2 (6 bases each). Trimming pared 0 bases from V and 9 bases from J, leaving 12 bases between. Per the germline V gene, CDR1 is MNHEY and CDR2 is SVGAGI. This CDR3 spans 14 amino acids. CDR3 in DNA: TGTGCCAGCAGTTACTCGAGAGGGGGGACTGAGCAGTTCTTC. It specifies CASSYSRGGTEQFF.

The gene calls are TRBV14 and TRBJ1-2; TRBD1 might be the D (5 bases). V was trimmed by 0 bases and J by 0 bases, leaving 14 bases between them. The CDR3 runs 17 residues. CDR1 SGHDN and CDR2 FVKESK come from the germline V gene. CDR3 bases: TGTGCCAGCAGCCAAGAGGGCGGACAAGGGACTAACTATGGCTACACCTTC. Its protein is CASSQEGGQGTNYGYTF.

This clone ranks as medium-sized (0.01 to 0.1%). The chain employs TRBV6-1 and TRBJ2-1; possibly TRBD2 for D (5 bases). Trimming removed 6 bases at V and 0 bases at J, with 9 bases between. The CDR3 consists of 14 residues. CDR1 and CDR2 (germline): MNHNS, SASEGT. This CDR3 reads CASRTGSSYNEQFF. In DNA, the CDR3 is TGTGCCAGCAGGACGGGAAGCTCCTACAATGAGCAGTTCTTC.

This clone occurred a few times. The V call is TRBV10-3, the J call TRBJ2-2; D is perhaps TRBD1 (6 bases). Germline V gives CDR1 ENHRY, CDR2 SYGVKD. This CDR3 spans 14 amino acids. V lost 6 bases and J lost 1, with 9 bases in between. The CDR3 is CAISPGQNTGELFF. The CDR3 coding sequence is TGTGCCATCAGCCCGGGACAGAACACCGGGGAGCTGTTTTTT.

The CDR3: CASSESSGAGDNEQFF. In nucleotides, the CDR3 is TGCGCCAGCAGTGAGTCATCGGGGGCTGGTGACAATGAGCAGTTCTTC. This chain links TRBV10-1 with TRBJ2-1; D may match TRBD1 or TRBD2 (6 bases each). Trimming cost V 0 bases and J 5 bases, with 14 bases left between them. Germline V lookup: CDR1 WNHNN, CDR2 SYGVQD (reference sequence). The CDR3 totals 16 residues.

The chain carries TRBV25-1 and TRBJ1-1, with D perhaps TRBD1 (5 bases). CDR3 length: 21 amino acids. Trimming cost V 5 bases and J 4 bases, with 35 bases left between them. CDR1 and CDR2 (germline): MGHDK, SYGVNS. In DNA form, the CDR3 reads TGTGCCAGCAGTCCACCTATACTCACCGAGGGCCAGTACTGGGGGAGCACTGAAGCTTTCTTT. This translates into CASSPPILTEGQYWGSTEAFF. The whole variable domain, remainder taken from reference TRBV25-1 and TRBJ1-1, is EADIYQTPRYLVIGTGKKITLECSQTMGHDKMYWYQQDPGMELHLIHYSYGVNSTEKGDLSSESTVSRIRTEHFPLTLESARPSHTSQYLCASSPPILTEGQYWGSTEAFFGQGTRLTVV.

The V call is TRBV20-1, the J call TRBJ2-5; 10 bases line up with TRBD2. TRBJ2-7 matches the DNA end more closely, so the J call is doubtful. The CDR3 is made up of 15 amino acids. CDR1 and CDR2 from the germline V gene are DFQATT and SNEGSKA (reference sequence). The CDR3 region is CSACPLAGDFYEQYF. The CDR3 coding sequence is TGCAGTGCTTGCCCCCTAGCGGGAGATTTCTACGAGCAGTACTTC.

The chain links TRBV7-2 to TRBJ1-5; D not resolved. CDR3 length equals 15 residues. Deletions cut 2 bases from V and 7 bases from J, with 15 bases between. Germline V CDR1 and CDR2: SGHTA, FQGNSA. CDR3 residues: CASSLIFGVEQPQHF. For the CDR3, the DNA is TGTGCCAGCAGCTTAATCTTCGGGGTGGAACAGCCCCAGCATTTT. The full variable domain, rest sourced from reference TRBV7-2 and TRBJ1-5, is GAGVSQSPSNKVTEKGKDVELRCDPISGHTALYWYRQSLGQGLEFLIYFQGNSAPDKSGLPSDRFSAERTGGSVSTLTIQRTQQEDSAVYLCASSLIFGVEQPQHFGDGTRLSIL.

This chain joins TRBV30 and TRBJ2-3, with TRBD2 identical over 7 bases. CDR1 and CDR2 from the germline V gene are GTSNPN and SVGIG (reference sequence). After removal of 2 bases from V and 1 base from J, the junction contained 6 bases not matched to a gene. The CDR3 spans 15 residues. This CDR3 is CAWSRAGTGTDTQYF. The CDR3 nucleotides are TGTGCCTGGAGTCGAGCGGGGACCGGCACAGATACGCAGTATTTT.

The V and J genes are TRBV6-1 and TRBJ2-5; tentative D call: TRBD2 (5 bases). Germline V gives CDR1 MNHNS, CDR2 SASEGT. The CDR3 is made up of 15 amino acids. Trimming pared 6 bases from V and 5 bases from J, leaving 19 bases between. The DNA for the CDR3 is TGTGCCAGCAGCTCTAGCAACACTAAGGCGGAGACCCAGTACTTC. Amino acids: CASSSSNTKAETQYF.

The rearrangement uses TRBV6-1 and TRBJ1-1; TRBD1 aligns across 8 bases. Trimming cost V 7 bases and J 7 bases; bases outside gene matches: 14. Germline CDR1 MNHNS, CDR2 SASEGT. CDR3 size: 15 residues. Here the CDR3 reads CASIPPGGSGLEAFF. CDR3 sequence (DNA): TGTGCCAGCATTCCCCCAGGGGGCTCAGGCCTTGAAGCTTTCTTT.

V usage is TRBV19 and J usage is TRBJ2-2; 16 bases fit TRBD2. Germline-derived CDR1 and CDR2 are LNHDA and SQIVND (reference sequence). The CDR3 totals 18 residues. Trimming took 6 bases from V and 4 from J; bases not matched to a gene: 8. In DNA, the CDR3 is TGTGCCAGTAGCAAGGGACTAGCGGGGGGGCAGCTCACCGGGGAGCTGTTTTTT. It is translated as CASSKGLAGGQLTGELFF.

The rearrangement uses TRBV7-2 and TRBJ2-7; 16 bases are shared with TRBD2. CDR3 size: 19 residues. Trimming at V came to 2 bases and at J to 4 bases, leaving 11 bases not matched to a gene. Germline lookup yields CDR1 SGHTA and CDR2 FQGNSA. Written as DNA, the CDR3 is TGTGCCAGCAGCTTATCGGGACTAGCGGGAGGGCCAGTGAGGTACGAGCAGTACTTC. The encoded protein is CASSLSGLAGGPVRYEQYF.

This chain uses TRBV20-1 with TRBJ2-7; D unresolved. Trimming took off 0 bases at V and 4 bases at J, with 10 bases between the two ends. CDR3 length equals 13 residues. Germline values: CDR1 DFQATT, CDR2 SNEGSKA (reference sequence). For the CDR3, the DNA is TGCAGTGCTAGAGATCCGCCCGAGTACGAGCAGTACTTC. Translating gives CSARDPPEYEQYF.

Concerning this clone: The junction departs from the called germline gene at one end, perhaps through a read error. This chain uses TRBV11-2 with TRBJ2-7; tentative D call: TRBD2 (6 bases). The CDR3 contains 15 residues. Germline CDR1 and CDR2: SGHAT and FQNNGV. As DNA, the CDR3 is TGTGCCAGCAGATTAGACGTTGGAGGGTCGTACGAGCAGTACTTC. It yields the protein CASRLDVGGSYEQYF.

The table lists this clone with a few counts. This CDR3 reads CASSEAHGLEKLFF. Written as DNA, the CDR3 is TGTGCCAGCAGTGAAGCTCACGGGTTGGAAAAACTGTTTTTT. V gene TRBV6-1 combines with J gene TRBJ1-4; D remains unclear. Looked up from germline, CDR1 is MNHNS and CDR2 is SASEGT. Trimming left V 0 bases short and J 8 bases short, with 10 bases between. CDR3 length: 14 residues.

The CDR3 is CASIPAAGAEGEQYF. The DNA for the CDR3 is TGTGCCAGTATCCCTGCCGCAGGGGCCGAGGGAGAGCAGTACTTC. The chain carries TRBV19 and TRBJ2-7, with D possibly being TRBD1 (6 bases). V dropped 7 bases and J dropped 7 bases, with 23 bases sitting between them. The V gene's germline CDR1 is LNHDA and CDR2 SQIVND (reference sequence). The CDR3 sequence is 15 residues long.

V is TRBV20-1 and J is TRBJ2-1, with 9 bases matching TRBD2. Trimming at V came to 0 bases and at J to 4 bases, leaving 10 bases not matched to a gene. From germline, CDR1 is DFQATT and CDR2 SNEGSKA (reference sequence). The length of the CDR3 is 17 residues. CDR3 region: CSARDARAGGPYNEQFF. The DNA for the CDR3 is TGCAGTGCTAGAGATGCTCGAGCGGGAGGCCCATACAATGAGCAGTTCTTC.

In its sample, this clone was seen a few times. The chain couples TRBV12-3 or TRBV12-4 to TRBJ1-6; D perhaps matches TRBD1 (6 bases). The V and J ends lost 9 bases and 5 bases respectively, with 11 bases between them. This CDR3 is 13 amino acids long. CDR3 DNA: TGTGCCAGTTCTCGACAGGATAATTCACCCCTCCACTTT. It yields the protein CASSRQDNSPLHF.

CDR3 nucleotides: TGTGCCAGCAGCCCCGGGACTAGCAGATACAATGAGCAGTTCTTC. As protein: CASSPGTSRYNEQFF. The V gene is TRBV7-9, the J gene TRBJ2-1, with 9 bases fitting TRBD2. CDR3 length: 15 residues. Germline V gene lookup returns CDR1 SEHNR and CDR2 FQNEAQ (reference sequence). The trim removed 5 bases at V and 4 bases at J, leaving 6 bases unmatched.

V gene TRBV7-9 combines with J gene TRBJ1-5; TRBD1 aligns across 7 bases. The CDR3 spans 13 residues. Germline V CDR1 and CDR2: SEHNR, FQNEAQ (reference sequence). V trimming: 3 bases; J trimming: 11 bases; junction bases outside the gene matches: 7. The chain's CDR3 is CASSLGDSPTQHF. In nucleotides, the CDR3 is TGTGCCAGCAGCTTGGGGGACAGTCCGACCCAGCATTTT.

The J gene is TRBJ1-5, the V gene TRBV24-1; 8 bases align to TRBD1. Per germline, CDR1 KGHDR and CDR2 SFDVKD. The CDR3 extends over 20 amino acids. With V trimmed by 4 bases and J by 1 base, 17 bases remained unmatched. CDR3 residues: CATSDPSGRRQGRSNQPQHF. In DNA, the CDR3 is TGTGCCACCAGTGACCCCAGTGGGCGGAGACAGGGGCGAAGCAATCAGCCCCAGCATTTT.

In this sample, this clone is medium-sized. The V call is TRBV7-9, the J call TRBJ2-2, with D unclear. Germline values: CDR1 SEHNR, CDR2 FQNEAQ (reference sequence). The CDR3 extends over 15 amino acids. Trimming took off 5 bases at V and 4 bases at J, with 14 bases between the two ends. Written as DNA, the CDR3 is TGTGCCAGCAGCCCCCCGGGTTCTCGCACCGGGGAGCTGTTTTTT. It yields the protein CASSPPGSRTGELFF.

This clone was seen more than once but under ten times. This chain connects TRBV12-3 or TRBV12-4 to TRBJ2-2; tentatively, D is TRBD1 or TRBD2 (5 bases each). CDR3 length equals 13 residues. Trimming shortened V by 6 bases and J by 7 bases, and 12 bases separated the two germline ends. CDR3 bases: TGTGCCAGCAGCTTCGGTGGGGGCGGGGAGCTGTTTTTT. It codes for CASSFGGGGELFF.

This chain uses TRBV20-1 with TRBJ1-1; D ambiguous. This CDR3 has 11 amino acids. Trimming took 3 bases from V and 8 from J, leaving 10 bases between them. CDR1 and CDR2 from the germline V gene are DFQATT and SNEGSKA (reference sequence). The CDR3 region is CSASLGREAFF. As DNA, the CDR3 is TGCAGTGCTAGCTTGGGGAGAGAAGCTTTCTTT.

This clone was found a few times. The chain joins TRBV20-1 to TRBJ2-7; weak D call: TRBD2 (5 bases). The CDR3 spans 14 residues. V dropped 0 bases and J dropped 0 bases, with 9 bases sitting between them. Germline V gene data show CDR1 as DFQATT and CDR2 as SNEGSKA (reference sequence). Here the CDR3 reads CSARDRRASYEQYF. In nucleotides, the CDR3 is TGCAGTGCTAGAGATAGGCGGGCCTCCTACGAGCAGTACTTC.